This record covers a single TCR beta chain. Using immunoSEQ multiplex PCR, the repertoire was profiled, and TCRdb retains in-frame clones only, with some absent. The sample has under 30,000 clones; approximately 85% are singletons. These data come from a study of OX40 agonist ivuxolimab in advanced cancers. Source: CD4+ or CD8+ T cells sorted from blood, taken in a trial of the OX40 agonist ivuxolimab. The clonotype originates from an adult with an advanced solid tumor such as melanoma, head and neck, liver or kidney cancer.

This CDR3 reads CASSVLPSRDEQYF. DNA for the CDR3: TGTGCCAGCAGCGTTCTGCCTAGCCGCGACGAGCAGTACTTC. The rearrangement uses TRBV7-2 and TRBJ2-7; a weak D match, TRBD2 (5 bases). There are 14 residues in the CDR3. CDR1 is SGHTA, CDR2 FQGNSA, per germline. V was pared by 5 bases and J by 5 bases, with 16 bases between.